This entry describes one T cell receptor (beta chain). This sample was included in a study of cytomegalovirus exposure and HLA in healthy donors. From germline, CDR1 is LNHDA and CDR2 SQIVND (reference sequence). Trimming pared 2 bases from V and 3 bases from J, leaving 26 bases between. The CDR3 consists of 19 residues. The PCR made use of 60 Vbeta and 13 Jbeta primers. Profiled with immunoSEQ multiplex PCR; TCRdb holds only in-frame clones, not every one. The sample lists 65,000 to 95,000 clones, roughly 80% occurring once. V is TRBV19 and J is TRBJ2-7, with a tentative D call TRBD1 (6 bases). This sequence was found in a human donor in good health. Sample: PBMCs. The CDR3 region has the DNA TGTGCCAGTAGTATAAGGGGGATCAGGGGCCGGGACCAAAACTACGAGCAGTACTTC. It yields the protein CASSIRGIRGRDQNYEQYF.